Below, one TCR beta chain is given with its context. V dropped 0 bases and J dropped 12 bases, with 15 bases sitting between them. The CDR3 has 14 amino acids. Germline CDR1 is MNHEY and CDR2 is SMNVEV (reference sequence). The data belong to a study of OX40 agonist ivuxolimab in advanced cancers. Assay: immunoSEQ multiplex PCR; the TCRdb copy retains only in-frame clones and omits some. The sample holds around 70,000 clones, about 85% seen once. The rearrangement uses TRBV27 and TRBJ2-1; no clear D gene. This specimen was CD4+ or CD8+ T cells sorted from blood, taken in a trial of the OX40 agonist ivuxolimab. The sequence was obtained from an adult with an advanced solid tumor such as melanoma, head and neck, liver or kidney cancer. CDR3 region: CASSLSQSWMWQFF. CDR3 DNA: TGTGCCAGCAGTTTATCACAATCTTGGATGTGGCAGTTCTTC.